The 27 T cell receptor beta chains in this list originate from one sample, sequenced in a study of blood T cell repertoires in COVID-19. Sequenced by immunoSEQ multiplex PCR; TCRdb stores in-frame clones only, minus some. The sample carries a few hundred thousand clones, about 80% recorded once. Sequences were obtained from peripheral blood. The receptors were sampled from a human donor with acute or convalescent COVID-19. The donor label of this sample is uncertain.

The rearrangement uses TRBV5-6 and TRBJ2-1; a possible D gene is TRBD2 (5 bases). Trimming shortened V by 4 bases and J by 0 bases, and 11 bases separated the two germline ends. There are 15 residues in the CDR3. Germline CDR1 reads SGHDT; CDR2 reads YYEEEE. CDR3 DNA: TGTGCCAGCAGCCGGGATTACCCCTCCTACAATGAGCAGTTCTTC. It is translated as CASSRDYPSYNEQFF.

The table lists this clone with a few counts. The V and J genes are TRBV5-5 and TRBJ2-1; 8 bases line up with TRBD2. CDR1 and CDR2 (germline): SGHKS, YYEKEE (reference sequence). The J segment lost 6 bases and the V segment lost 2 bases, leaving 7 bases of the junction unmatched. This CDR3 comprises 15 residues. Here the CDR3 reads CASSFAGGPTNEQFF. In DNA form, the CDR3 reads TGTGCCAGCAGCTTCGCGGGGGGCCCTACCAATGAGCAGTTCTTC.

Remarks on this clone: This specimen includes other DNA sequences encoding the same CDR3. As DNA, the CDR3 is TGTGCCAGCAGTTTGAGCCGCTACGAGCAGTACTTC. Translated: CASSLSRYEQYF. The chain couples TRBV12-3 or TRBV12-4 to TRBJ2-7, with unresolved D. Trimming cost V 3 bases and J 3 bases, with 6 bases left between them. The CDR3 loop spans 12 amino acids.

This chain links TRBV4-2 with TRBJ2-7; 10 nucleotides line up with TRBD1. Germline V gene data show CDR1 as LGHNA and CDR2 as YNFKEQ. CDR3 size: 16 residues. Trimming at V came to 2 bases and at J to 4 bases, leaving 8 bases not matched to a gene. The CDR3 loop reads CASSQRQGASSYEQYF. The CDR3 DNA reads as TGTGCCAGCAGCCAACGACAGGGGGCAAGTTCGTACGAGCAGTACTTC.

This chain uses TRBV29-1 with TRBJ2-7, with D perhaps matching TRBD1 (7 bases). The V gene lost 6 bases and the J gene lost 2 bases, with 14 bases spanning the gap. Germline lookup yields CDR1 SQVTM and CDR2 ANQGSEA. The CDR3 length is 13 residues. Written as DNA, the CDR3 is TGCAGCGTCCGCGGGGACAGCACCTACGAGCAGTACTTC. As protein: CSVRGDSTYEQYF.

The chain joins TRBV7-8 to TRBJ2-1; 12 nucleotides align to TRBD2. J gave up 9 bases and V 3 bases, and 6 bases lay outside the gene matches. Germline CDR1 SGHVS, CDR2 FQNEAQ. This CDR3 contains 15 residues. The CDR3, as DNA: TGTGCCAGCAGCTTGACTAGCGGGAGAATTGGTGAGCAGTTCTTC. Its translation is CASSLTSGRIGEQFF. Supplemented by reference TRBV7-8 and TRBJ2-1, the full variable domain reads GAGVSQSPRYKVAKRGQDVALRCDPISGHVSLFWYQQALGQGPEFLTYFQNEAQLDKSGLPSDRFFAERPEGSVSTLKIQRTQQEDSAVYLCASSLTSGRIGEQFFGPGTRLTVL.

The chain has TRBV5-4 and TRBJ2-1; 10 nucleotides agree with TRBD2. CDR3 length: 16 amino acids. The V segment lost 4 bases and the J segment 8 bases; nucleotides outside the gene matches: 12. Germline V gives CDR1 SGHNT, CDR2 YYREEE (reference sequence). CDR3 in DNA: TGTGCCAGCAGCCCCAAGCGGGGGGGCCGTTTTGATGAGCAGTTCTTC. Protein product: CASSPKRGGRFDEQFF.

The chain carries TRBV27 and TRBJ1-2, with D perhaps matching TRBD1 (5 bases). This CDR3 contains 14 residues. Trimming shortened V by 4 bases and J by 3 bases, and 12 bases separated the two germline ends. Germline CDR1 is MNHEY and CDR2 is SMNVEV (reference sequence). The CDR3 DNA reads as TGTGCCAGCAGTTCCTATGGGGGGTACTATGGCTACACCTTC. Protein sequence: CASSSYGGYYGYTF.

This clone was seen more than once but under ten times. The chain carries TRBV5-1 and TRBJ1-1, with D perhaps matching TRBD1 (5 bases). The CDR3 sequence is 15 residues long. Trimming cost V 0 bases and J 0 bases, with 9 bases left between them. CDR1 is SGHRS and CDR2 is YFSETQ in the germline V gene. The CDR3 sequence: CASSLGQPLNTEAFF. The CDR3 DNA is TGCGCCAGCAGCTTGGGACAGCCACTGAACACTGAAGCTTTCTTT.

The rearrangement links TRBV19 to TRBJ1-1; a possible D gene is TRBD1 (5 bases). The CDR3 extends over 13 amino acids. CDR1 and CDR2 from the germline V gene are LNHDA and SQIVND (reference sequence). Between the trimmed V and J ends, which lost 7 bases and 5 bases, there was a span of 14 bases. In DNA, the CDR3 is TGTGCCAGTAATTTCAGGGCTGGTACTGAAGCTTTCTTT. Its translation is CASNFRAGTEAFF.

The CDR3 nucleotides read TGTGCCAGCAGCGGCGGGTTCCCCTACGAGCAGTACTTC. This sequence encodes CASSGGFPYEQYF. The V call is TRBV2, the J call TRBJ2-7, with a tentative D call TRBD2 (5 bases). The CDR3 length is 13 residues. CDR1 is SNHLY and CDR2 is FYNNEI in the germline V gene. Trimming removed 6 bases from V and 2 bases from J, with 11 bases in between.

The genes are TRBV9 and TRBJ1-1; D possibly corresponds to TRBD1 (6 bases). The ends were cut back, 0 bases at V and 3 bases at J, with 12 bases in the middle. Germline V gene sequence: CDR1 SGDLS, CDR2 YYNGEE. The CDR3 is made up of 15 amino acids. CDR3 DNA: TGTGCCAGCAGCGTAGTGGGCAGGGGCGACACTGAAGCTTTCTTT. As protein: CASSVVGRGDTEAFF.

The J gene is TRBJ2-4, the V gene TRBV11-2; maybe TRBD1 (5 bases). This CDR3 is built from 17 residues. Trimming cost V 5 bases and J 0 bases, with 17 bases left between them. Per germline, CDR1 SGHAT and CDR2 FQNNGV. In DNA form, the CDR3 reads TGTGCCAGCAGCCCACTATGGGGCAGTGAAGCCAAAAACATTCAGTACTTC. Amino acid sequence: CASSPLWGSEAKNIQYF.

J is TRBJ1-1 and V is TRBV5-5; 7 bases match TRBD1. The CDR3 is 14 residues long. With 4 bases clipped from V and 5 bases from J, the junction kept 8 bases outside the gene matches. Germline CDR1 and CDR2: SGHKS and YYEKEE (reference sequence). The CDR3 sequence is CASSPGDRRTEAFF. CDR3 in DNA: TGTGCCAGCAGCCCCGGGGACAGAAGGACTGAAGCTTTCTTT.

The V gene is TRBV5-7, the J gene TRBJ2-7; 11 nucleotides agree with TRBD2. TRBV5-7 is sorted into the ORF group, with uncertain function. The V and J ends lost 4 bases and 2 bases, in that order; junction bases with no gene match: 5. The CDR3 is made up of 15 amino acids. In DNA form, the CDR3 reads TGTGCCAGCAGCCCAGGGACTAGCGGAACCTACGAGCAGTACTTC. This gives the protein CASSPGTSGTYEQYF.

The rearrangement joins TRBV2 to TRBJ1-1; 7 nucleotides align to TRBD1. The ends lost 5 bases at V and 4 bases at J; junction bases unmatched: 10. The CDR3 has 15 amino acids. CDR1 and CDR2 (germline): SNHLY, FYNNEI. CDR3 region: CASSPLQGLGTEAFF. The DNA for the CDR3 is TGTGCCAGCAGTCCTTTACAGGGGTTAGGCACTGAAGCTTTCTTT.

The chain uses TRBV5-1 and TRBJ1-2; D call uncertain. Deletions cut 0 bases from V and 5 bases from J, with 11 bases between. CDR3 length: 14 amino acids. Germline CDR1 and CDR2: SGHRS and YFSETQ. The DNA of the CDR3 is TGCGCCAGCAGCTTGGGCGAAGCGGGATATGGCTACACCTTC. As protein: CASSLGEAGYGYTF.

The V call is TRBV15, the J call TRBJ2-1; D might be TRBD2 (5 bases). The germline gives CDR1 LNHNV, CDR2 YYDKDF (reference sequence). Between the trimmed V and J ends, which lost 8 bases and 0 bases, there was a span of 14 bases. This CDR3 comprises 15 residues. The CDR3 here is CATQPRESSYNEQFF. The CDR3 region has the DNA TGTGCCACCCAACCAAGGGAGAGCTCCTACAATGAGCAGTTCTTC.

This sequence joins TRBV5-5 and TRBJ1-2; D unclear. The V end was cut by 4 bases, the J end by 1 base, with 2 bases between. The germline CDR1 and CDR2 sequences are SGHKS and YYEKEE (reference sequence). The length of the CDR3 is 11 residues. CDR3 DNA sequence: TGTGCCAGCAGCCGTAACTATGGCTACACCTTC. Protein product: CASSRNYGYTF.

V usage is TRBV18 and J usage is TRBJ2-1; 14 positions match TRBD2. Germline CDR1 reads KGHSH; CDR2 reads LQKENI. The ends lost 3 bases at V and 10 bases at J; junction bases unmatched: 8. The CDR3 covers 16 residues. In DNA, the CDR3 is TGTGCCAGCTCACCCGGGACTAGCGGGAGATTCAGCGAGCAGTTCTTC. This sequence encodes CASSPGTSGRFSEQFF.

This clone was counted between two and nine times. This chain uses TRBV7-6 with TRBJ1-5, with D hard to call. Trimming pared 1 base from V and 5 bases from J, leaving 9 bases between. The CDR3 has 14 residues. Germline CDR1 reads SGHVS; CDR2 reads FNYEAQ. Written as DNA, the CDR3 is TGTGCCAGCAGCTTAGGGGAGGTGGATCAGCCCCAGCATTTT. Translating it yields CASSLGEVDQPQHF.

The CDR3 nucleotides are TGTGCCAGCATCCGGGAATCTGGAAACACCATATATTTT. Its translation is CASIRESGNTIYF. The J gene is TRBJ1-3, the V gene TRBV2; no clear D gene. The V and J ends lost 7 bases and 1 base respectively, with 8 bases between them. The germline V gene encodes CDR1 SNHLY and CDR2 FYNNEI. The CDR3 totals 13 residues.

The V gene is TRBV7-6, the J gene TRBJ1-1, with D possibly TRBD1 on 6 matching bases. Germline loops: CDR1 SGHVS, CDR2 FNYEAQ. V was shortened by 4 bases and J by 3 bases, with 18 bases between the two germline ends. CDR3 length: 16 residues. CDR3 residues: CASSSETREGDTEAFF. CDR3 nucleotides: TGTGCCAGCAGCTCAGAAACGAGGGAGGGGGACACTGAAGCTTTCTTT.

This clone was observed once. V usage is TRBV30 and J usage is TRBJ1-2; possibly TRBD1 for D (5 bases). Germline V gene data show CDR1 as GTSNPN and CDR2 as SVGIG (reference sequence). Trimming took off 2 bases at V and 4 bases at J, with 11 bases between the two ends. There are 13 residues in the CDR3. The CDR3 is CAWSLQELYGYTF. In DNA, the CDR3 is TGTGCCTGGAGTTTACAGGAACTCTATGGCTACACCTTC. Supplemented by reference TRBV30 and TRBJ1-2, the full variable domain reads SQTIHQWPATLVQPVGSPLSLECTVEGTSNPNLYWYRQAAGRGLQLLFYSVGIGQISSEVPQNLSASRPQDRQFILSSKKLLLSDSGFYLCAWSLQELYGYTFGSGTRLTVV.

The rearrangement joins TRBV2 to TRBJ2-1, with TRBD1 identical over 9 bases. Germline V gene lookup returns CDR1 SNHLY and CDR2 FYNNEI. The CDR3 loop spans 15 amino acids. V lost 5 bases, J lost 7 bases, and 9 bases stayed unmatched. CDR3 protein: CASSSDRGWRNEQFF. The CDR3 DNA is TGTGCCAGCAGTAGCGACAGGGGGTGGCGAAATGAGCAGTTCTTC.

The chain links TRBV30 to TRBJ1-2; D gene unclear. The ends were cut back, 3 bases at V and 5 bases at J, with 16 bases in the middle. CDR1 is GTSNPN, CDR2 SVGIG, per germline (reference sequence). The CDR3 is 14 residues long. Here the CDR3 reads CAWRSGGQWYGYTF. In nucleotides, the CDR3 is TGTGCCTGGAGGAGCGGCGGCCAGTGGTATGGCTACACCTTC.

This CDR3 is CASSEDGTRTDTQYF. CDR3 in DNA: TGTGCCAGCAGTGAAGACGGGACTAGAACAGATACGCAGTATTTT. The V call is TRBV2, the J call TRBJ2-3, with 8 bases matching TRBD2. The CDR3 runs to 15 residues. The germline CDR1 and CDR2 sequences are SNHLY and FYNNEI. V dropped 1 base and J dropped 3; count of bases not matched to a gene: 3. Combining the CDR3 with reference TRBV2 and TRBJ2-3 gives the whole variable domain EPEVTQTPSHQVTQMGQEVILRCVPISNHLYFYWYRQILGQKVEFLVSFYNNEISEKSEIFDDQFSVERPDGSNFTLKIRSTKLEDSAMYFCASSEDGTRTDTQYFGPGTRLTVL.